The subject of this entry is one TCR beta chain. The data were taken from a study of CD8 T cells in Susac syndrome. V dropped 5 bases and J dropped 1; count of bases not matched to a gene: 5. Germline V gene sequence: CDR1 SGHTA, CDR2 FQGNSA. This CDR3 spans 16 amino acids. RNA totalling about 0.45 to 1 ug underwent reverse transcription with random hexamers. The amplification used immunoSEQ multiplex PCR on TCR beta CDR3; it spanned 54 Vbeta and 13 Jbeta. One entry per CDR3 protein, called by TCRdb with MiXCR from the immunoSEQ multiplex PCR reads. This sample has roughly 130,000 distinct CDR3 sequences, with roughly 94% found just once.

The sequencing sample was made of CD4+ T cells from PBMCs. The receptor's source is a human donor with multiple sclerosis. The rearrangement joins TRBV7-2 to TRBJ2-2; the match to TRBD1 covers 9 bases. CDR3 bases: TGTGCCAGCAGCGTACCGGGACAGGGGAACACCGGGGAGCTGTTTTTT. It translates to CASSVPGQGNTGELFF.